This TCR beta chain derives from a study of T-cell memory formation after mild COVID-19. Study-level background: TCR clusters were largely donor specific.

Constant-segment primers served in 5'RACE that generated TCR alpha and TCR beta cDNA libraries bearing sample barcodes and UMIs. TCRdb reprocessed the 5' RACE reads via MiXCR and lists one record per CDR3 protein. The table shows under 350,000 distinct CDR3 sequences, with about 17% occurring only once. This clonotype was seen only a few times. The V end lost 2 bases, the J end lost 7 bases, and 16 bases lay between the germline ends. CDR3 length: 15 amino acids. The receptor was derived from a man between 18 and 35 years old who had mild COVID-19 (a few samples of this study predate the infection). Cell type and time point are not known. J is TRBJ2-3 and V is TRBV12-3 or TRBV12-4; D is uncertain. Sequenced: PBMCs or a T cell subset sorted from them (not recorded which). Here the CDR3 reads CASSLSPGDFYTQYF. As DNA, the CDR3 is TGTGCCAGCAGTTTAAGCCCGGGCGACTTCTATACGCAGTATTTT.